The 2 T cell receptor beta chains in this list originate from one sample, sequenced in a study of T cell changes during pregnancy in multiple sclerosis. The data were produced by immunoSEQ multiplex PCR, yet TCRdb's version contains in-frame clones alone and is incomplete. The sample consists of some 77,000 clones, 75% to 90% of them appearing once. This material consisted of peripheral blood, taken before pregnancy. These receptors all stem from a female donor with multiple sclerosis, enrolled in a pregnancy study.

The chain couples TRBV5-4 to TRBJ2-3, with 13 bases fitting TRBD2. The CDR3 loop spans 18 amino acids. Germline assignment: CDR1 SGHNT and CDR2 YYREEE (reference sequence). J gave up 5 bases and V 0 bases, and 9 bases lay outside the gene matches. As DNA, the CDR3 is TGTGCCAGCAGCTTGGCAGCGGGACTAGCGGGAACTATAGATACGCAGTATTTT. Translating gives CASSLAAGLAGTIDTQYF.

For this clone: One end of the junction varies from germline; a read error may be responsible. The genes are TRBV18 and TRBJ1-1; 8 positions match TRBD1. CDR3 length equals 14 residues. Per the germline V gene, CDR1 is KGHSH and CDR2 is LQKENI. CDR3 coding DNA: TGTGCCAGCTCTCCACAGGACAGGGCCCCTGAAGCTTTCTTT. This sequence encodes CASSPQDRAPEAFF.